Each of the 11 T cell receptor beta chains below was sequenced from the same sample in a study of cytomegalovirus exposure and HLA in healthy donors (dated by TCRdb to the late 2010s). Library prep was done by the immunoSEQ multiplex PCR assay. The multiplex PCR relied on a mix of 60 forward primers for TCR Vbeta segments and 13 reverse primers for TCR Jbeta segments. In TCRdb, the immuneACCESS table is reduced to in-frame sequences with V and J assigned. These tables do not hold every clone; where another copy was compared, an unresolved V gene accounts for under half, and the others remain unexplained. The sample records about 200,000 clones, about 82% of which are singletons. The ten largest account for about 3% of the sample. Sequencing was done on a sample of PBMCs. The origin of the receptors is a man aged 25 to 40 in good health and CMV-seronegative.

The chain links TRBV5-6 to TRBJ2-5; TRBD2 agrees at 7 bases. The J call may be faulty, since TRBJ2-7 better matches the DNA end. Germline CDR1 and CDR2: SGHDT and YYEEEE. This CDR3 is built from 15 residues. The CDR3 DNA reads TGTGCCAGCAGTTACGGGACGGGGGGCTCCTACGAGCAGTACTTC. Translation: CASSYGTGGSYEQYF.

The V and J genes are TRBV6-5 and TRBJ2-1; TRBD1 is a possible D gene (5 bases). CDR1 and CDR2 from the germline V gene are MNHEY and SVGAGI. The V end lost 5 bases, the J end lost 5 bases, and 16 bases lay between the germline ends. The CDR3 is 15 amino acids. CDR3 DNA: TGTGCCAGCAGTGTTGGTAGGGGCTATGACAATGAGCAGTTCTTC. Its translation: CASSVGRGYDNEQFF.

The CDR3 nucleotides are TGTGCCAGAAGCCACCGGGACAATATTCCCTACAATGAGCAGTTCTTC. Amino acids: CARSHRDNIPYNEQFF. This chain uses TRBV5-3 with TRBJ2-1; TRBD1 might be the D (6 bases). TRBV5-3 is an ORF for which the function is uncertain. With 4 bases removed from V and 2 bases from J, the gap between germline ends came to 16 bases. The CDR3 runs to 16 residues.

The rearrangement uses TRBV19 and TRBJ1-1; D gene unclear. Germline assignment: CDR1 LNHDA and CDR2 SQIVND (reference sequence). The CDR3 is 12 residues long. Deletions cut 3 bases from V and 4 bases from J, with 6 bases between. The CDR3 loop is CASSIPSTEAFF. CDR3 coding DNA: TGTGCCAGTAGTATCCCTTCCACTGAAGCTTTCTTT.

V is TRBV7-3 and J is TRBJ1-2, with 9 bases identical to TRBD1. CDR3 length equals 14 residues. In germline, CDR1 is SGHTA, CDR2 FQGTGA. Trimming cost V 5 bases and J 8 bases; bases outside gene matches: 9. The CDR3 DNA sequence: TGTGCCAGCAGCCCGGAGGACAGGGGTTGGGGCTACACCTTC. Protein sequence: CASSPEDRGWGYTF.

The chain couples TRBV12-5 to TRBJ2-7, with D possibly being TRBD1 (5 bases). This CDR3 region has 15 residues. The germline gives CDR1 LGHNT, CDR2 FRNRAP. Between the trimmed V and J ends, which lost 7 bases and 2 bases, there was a span of 18 bases. The CDR3 region is CASAALRQITYEQYF. The CDR3, as DNA: TGTGCTAGTGCCGCACTACGACAGATAACCTACGAGCAGTACTTC.

This clone was detected a few times. This chain uses TRBV11-2 with TRBJ1-6; 12 bases map to TRBD1. This CDR3 region has 16 residues. With 4 bases clipped from V and 10 bases from J, the junction kept 8 bases outside the gene matches. The germline CDR1 and CDR2 sequences are SGHAT and FQNNGV. CDR3 sequence (DNA): TGTGCCAGCAGCTCGTCCGGGACAGGGGGCAAATCACCCCTCCACTTT. Its protein product is CASSSSGTGGKSPLHF.

The CDR3 region has the DNA TGCGCCAGCACCCTCGCGGGGGCGAAGGAGACCCAGTACTTC. Amino acid sequence: CASTLAGAKETQYF. This chain joins TRBV10-2 and TRBJ2-5; maybe TRBD2 (7 bases). V was pared by 7 bases and J by 5 bases, with 17 bases between. CDR1 is WSHSY and CDR2 is SAAADI in the germline V gene. The CDR3 runs to 14 residues.

The V gene is TRBV6-1, the J gene TRBJ1-4; 7 bases map to TRBD1. The V and J ends lost 5 bases and 8 bases, in that order; junction bases with no gene match: 8. The CDR3 consists of 14 residues. Germline CDR1 reads MNHNS; CDR2 reads SASEGT. The CDR3 loop reads CASSLDRAGEKLFF. The CDR3 region has the DNA TGTGCCAGCAGTCTCGACAGGGCGGGGGAAAAACTGTTTTTT.

This CDR3 reads CASSVTGNTGELFF. CDR3 sequence (DNA): TGTGCCAGCAGCGTAACCGGGAACACCGGGGAGCTGTTTTTT. The chain uses TRBV9 and TRBJ2-2, with D hard to call. V dropped 1 base and J dropped 1 base, with 5 bases sitting between them. Germline lookup yields CDR1 SGDLS and CDR2 YYNGEE. CDR3 length: 14 residues.

This chain uses TRBV6-6 with TRBJ2-3; 9 bases line up with TRBD1. The germline CDR1 and CDR2 sequences are MNHNY and SVGAGI (reference sequence). This CDR3 region has 15 residues. The V segment lost 5 bases and the J segment 1 base; nucleotides outside the gene matches: 4. The CDR3 DNA sequence: TGTGCCAGCAGTCAACAGGGGGCCCGCACAGATACGCAGTATTTT. Translation: CASSQQGARTDTQYF.